The 8 T cell receptor beta chains below were found in one sample sequenced in a study of blood T cells in healthy people across ages. Together with a sample-barcoded 5' primer, a J-beta primer mix was included in a second PCR lasting about 7 to 12 cycles. TCRdb redid the calling of the 5' RACE reads with MiXCR, one entry per CDR3 protein. The sample yields about 680,000 distinct CDR3 sequences, around 49% seen once. The sequenced sample was blood. All receptors come from a woman aged 60-70 years in good health.

This chain connects TRBV7-9 to TRBJ1-4, with 7 positions matching TRBD1. The ends lost 5 bases at V and 3 bases at J; junction bases unmatched: 6. In germline, CDR1 is SEHNR, CDR2 FQNEAQ (reference sequence). The CDR3 has 15 amino acids. CDR3 bases: TGTGCCAGCAGCCCTGGGGACAGCCCTAATGAAAAACTGTTTTTT. Translation: CASSPGDSPNEKLFF. Together with reference TRBV7-9 and TRBJ1-4, the CDR3 gives the full variable domain: DTGVSQNPRHKITKRGQNVTFRCDPISEHNRLYWYRQTLGQGPEFLTYFQNEAQLEKSRLLSDRFSAERPKGSFSTLEIQRTEQGDSAMYLCASSPGDSPNEKLFFGSGTQLSVL.

The chain joins TRBV5-5 to TRBJ2-7, with D possibly TRBD1 on 6 matching bases. The CDR3 sequence is 15 residues long. V was trimmed by 2 bases and J by 3 bases, leaving 15 bases between them. Germline CDR1 and CDR2: SGHKS and YYEKEE (reference sequence). The CDR3 here is CASSFGQFNFYEQYF. For the CDR3, the DNA is TGTGCCAGCAGCTTTGGACAGTTTAATTTCTACGAGCAGTACTTC.

The V and J genes are TRBV13 and TRBJ1-1; no firm D call. Germline V gene lookup returns CDR1 PRHDT and CDR2 FYEKMQ (reference sequence). The CDR3 has 16 amino acids. The V end was cut by 3 bases, the J end by 0 bases, with 14 bases between. The CDR3 loop reads CASSLDPGGMNTEAFF. Written as DNA, the CDR3 is TGTGCCAGCAGCTTGGACCCAGGCGGCATGAACACTGAAGCTTTCTTT.

A few counts support this clonotype. CDR3 region: CSAKRVLMNTEAFF. Here the CDR3 DNA reads TGCAGTGCTAAGAGGGTGTTAATGAACACTGAAGCTTTCTTT. V usage is TRBV20-1 and J usage is TRBJ1-1; no firm D call. CDR1 is DFQATT, CDR2 SNEGSKA, per germline (reference sequence). CDR3 length: 14 amino acids. V was shortened by 4 bases and J by 0 bases, with 12 bases between the two germline ends.

The chain joins TRBV28 to TRBJ2-2; D is uncertain. The germline V and J ends were trimmed by 1 base and 6 bases, with 6 bases remaining between them. Germline CDR1 reads MDHEN; CDR2 reads SYDVKM. This CDR3 contains 13 residues. This CDR3 reads CASSLFLPGELFF. The CDR3 bases are TGTGCCAGCAGTTTATTTTTGCCCGGGGAGCTGTTTTTT.

V gene TRBV18 combines with J gene TRBJ2-1; no clear D. This CDR3 comprises 12 residues. The V gene lost 2 bases and the J gene lost 6 bases, with 5 bases spanning the gap. Per the germline V gene, CDR1 is KGHSH and CDR2 is LQKENI. CDR3 sequence (DNA): TGTGCCAGCTCACCAACAACCAATGAGCAGTTCTTC. Translating gives CASSPTTNEQFF.

This clonotype was observed a handful of times. The V and J genes are TRBV29-1 and TRBJ1-2, with TRBD1 as a possible D gene (5 bases). Looked up from germline, CDR1 is SQVTM and CDR2 is ANQGSEA. The CDR3 totals 12 residues. The germline V and J ends were trimmed by 8 bases and 6 bases, with 16 bases remaining between them. CDR3 sequence (DNA): TGCAGCATCACTACAACAGGCCATGGCTACACCTTC. Translation: CSITTTGHGYTF.

This clonotype was counted only a few times. This chain uses TRBV29-1 with TRBJ1-2; possible D gene TRBD1, 5 bases. V was trimmed by 2 bases and J by 8 bases, leaving 12 bases between them. The CDR3 sequence is 12 residues long. CDR1 and CDR2 (germline): SQVTM, ANQGSEA. The CDR3 loop is CSVELRVEGYTF. CDR3 nucleotides: TGCAGCGTTGAACTCAGGGTGGAAGGCTACACCTTC.